These 7 T cell receptor beta chains share one sample of origin, sequenced in a study of read filtering for tumor transcriptome and immune sequencing. The library was built from 400 ng RNA with molecular barcoded adaptors for alpha/delta and beta/gamma chains. TCRdb reanalysed the reads using MiXCR and keeps one entry per CDR3 protein. The table includes approximately 90,000 distinct CDR3 sequences, 20% to 25% detected once. Sequenced: a population of CD138-negative cells sorted from bone marrow. Source of these receptors: a donor aged 40 or over with multiple myeloma.

The sample holds one count of this clonotype. The CDR3 loop is CASNRGRSYGYTF. The CDR3 DNA reads TGTGCCAGCAACCGAGGCAGAAGCTATGGCTACACCTTC. V is TRBV28 and J is TRBJ1-2; no reliable D call. Trimming pared 7 bases from V and 4 bases from J, leaving 13 bases between. The CDR3 is made up of 13 amino acids. CDR1 and CDR2 from the germline V gene are MDHEN and SYDVKM.

In this sample, this clonotype turned up a few times. This may be a read error, as it is one base from a much larger clone. The gene calls are TRBV2 and TRBJ2-7; TRBD1 aligns across 9 bases. With 8 bases clipped from V and 7 bases from J, the junction kept 12 bases outside the gene matches. Looked up from germline, CDR1 is SNHLY and CDR2 is FYNNEI. This CDR3 contains 14 residues. The CDR3 region is CASGRDRGSREQYF. CDR3 DNA: TGTGCCAGCGGTAGAGACAGGGGGTCTCGGGAGCAGTACTTC. Looking up the rest from reference TRBV2 and TRBJ2-7 gives the full variable domain: EPEVTQTPSHQVTQMGQEVILRCVPISNHLYFYWYRQILGQKVEFLVSFYNNEISEKSEIFDDQFSVERPDGSNFTLKIRSTKLEDSAMYFCASGRDRGSREQYFGPGTRLTVT.

This clonotype was counted only a few times. The chain is built from TRBV28 and TRBJ1-5; the D is unclear. The CDR3 has 14 amino acids. Germline CDR1 reads MDHEN; CDR2 reads SYDVKM. Trimming shortened V by 1 base and J by 4 bases, and 8 bases separated the two germline ends. The CDR3 loop reads CASSLSGGNQPQHF. The CDR3, as DNA: TGTGCCAGCAGTTTATCGGGAGGAAATCAGCCCCAGCATTTT. The whole variable domain, filled in from reference TRBV28 and TRBJ1-5, reads DVKVTQSSRYLVKRTGEKVFLECVQDMDHENMFWYRQDPGLGLRLIYFSYDVKMKEKGDIPEGYSVSREKKERFSLILESASTNQTSMYLCASSLSGGNQPQHFGDGTRLSIL.

This clonotype was observed many times. The J gene is TRBJ1-1, the V gene TRBV11-2; D unresolved. With 0 bases removed from V and 3 bases from J, the gap between germline ends came to 5 bases. The CDR3 is 13 residues long. CDR1 and CDR2 from the germline V gene are SGHAT and FQNNGV. The CDR3 protein is CASSLEVYTEAFF. The CDR3 nucleotides read TGTGCCAGCAGCTTAGAGGTTTACACTGAAGCTTTCTTT.

A few counts support this clonotype. The J gene is TRBJ1-2, the V gene TRBV2; D call uncertain. There are 12 residues in the CDR3. Germline V CDR1 and CDR2: SNHLY, FYNNEI. The V and J ends lost 3 bases and 4 bases respectively, with 6 bases between them. This CDR3 is CASSEGLYGYTF. The CDR3 bases are TGTGCCAGCAGTGAGGGCCTCTATGGCTACACCTTC.

Ten or more counts support this clonotype. This chain connects TRBV29-1 to TRBJ1-2, with unresolved D. V lost 6 bases and J 5 bases, leaving 13 bases between the germline ends. Germline CDR1 and CDR2: SQVTM and ANQGSEA. This CDR3 has 12 residues. DNA for the CDR3: TGCAGCGTACCAGAAAGATTTTATGGCTACACCTTC. It encodes CSVPERFYGYTF.

The chain links TRBV7-2 to TRBJ2-5; no clear D gene. Germline assignment: CDR1 SGHTA and CDR2 FQGNSA. The ends were cut back, 0 bases at V and 2 bases at J, with 13 bases in the middle. This CDR3 contains 16 residues. CDR3 bases: TGTGCCAGCAGCTTAGCGCACGGGCCCGATCAAGAGACCCAGTACTTC. This gives the protein CASSLAHGPDQETQYF.